This paragraph covers one T cell receptor beta chain sequence. This clone was found a few times. No cognate antigen has been identified for it. It has no much larger one-base neighbor in the sample; base qualities were not kept. The data belong to a study of blood T cell repertoires in COVID-19 (TCRdb year 2020). Regarding the study in general: Samples covering the acute and convalescent phases of COVID-19 were provided by collaborators in the United States, Italy and Spain. The material from the prospective study consisted of cDNA or gDNA derived from T cells, B-cell-depleted T cells, or PBMCs. The dataset comprised deeply sampled blood TCRbeta repertoires from subjects exposed to, actively infected with, or recovered from COVID-19. The repertoires were released in a freely available public database intended as a resource for research on the immune response to SARS-CoV-2. Samples came from the ongoing ImmuneRACE study (first 160 participants) plus 1,254 subjects from 6 global collaborators. Sample metadata almost always included a de-identified subject ID, COVID-19 status, age in years and sex. Where available, HLA class I and class II types were taken from metadata supplied by the sample provider and were not determined by assay-based typing. The investigation overall reported the following: The quantity of clinical and demographic metadata differed by source and by participant and was supplied without curation.

The collaborating institutions used their own protocols to collect whole blood in K2EDTA tubes. For TCRbeta analysis, collaborators shipped samples as frozen whole blood, isolated PBMCs, or DNA extracted from either of those sample types. According to the germline V gene, CDR1 reads MDHEN and CDR2 reads SYDVKM. Between the V and J ends, shortened by 8 bases and 8 bases respectively, the junction contains 12 bases. Measured from the cysteine to the phenylalanine, the CDR3 is 11 residues long. The kept DNA is CDR3 alone, 33 bases in frame from the first base. TCRbeta CDR3 regions were amplified from genomic DNA using the immunoSEQ Assay, a bias-controlled multiplex PCR. Regarding the original processing steps: The number of nucleated cells in each sample was estimated by amplification of reference gene primers within the assay. To quantify the absolute abundance of each unique TCRbeta CDR3 rearrangement, sequence reads were collapsed and filtered. For each sample, productive Simpson clonality was calculated by taking the square root of Simpson's diversity index across productive rearrangements. Drawn from immuneACCESS, this table holds only the in-frame rearrangements with V and J called that TCRdb kept. Clones are partly lost; checked studies trace under half to an unresolved V gene and leave the rest unexplained. The V and J calls and clone size were taken over from that table, and D and trimming were inferred from the DNA. The sample table records 180,000 or so clones; approximately 85% of these occur just once. Over 9.5% of the sample lies in the top ten.

Sequencing was carried out using peripheral blood. The rearrangement combines TRBV28 with TRBJ1-1; TRBD1 is possibly the D segment (5 matching bases). The clonotype comes from a human donor with active or convalescent COVID-19. The donor label of this sample is uncertain. Read as DNA, the sequence is TGTGCCAGCCTCCAGGGATGGGAAGCTTTCTTT. Its product reads: CASLQGWEAFF.